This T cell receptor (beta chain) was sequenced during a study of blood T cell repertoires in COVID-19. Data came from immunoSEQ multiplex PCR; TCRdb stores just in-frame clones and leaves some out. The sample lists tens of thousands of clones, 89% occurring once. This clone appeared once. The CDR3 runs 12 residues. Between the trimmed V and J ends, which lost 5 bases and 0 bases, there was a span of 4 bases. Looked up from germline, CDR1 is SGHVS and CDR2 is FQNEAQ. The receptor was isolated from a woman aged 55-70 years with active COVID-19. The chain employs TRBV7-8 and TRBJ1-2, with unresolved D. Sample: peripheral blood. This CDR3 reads CASSTPNYGYTF. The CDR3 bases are TGTGCCAGCAGCACACCTAACTATGGCTACACCTTC.